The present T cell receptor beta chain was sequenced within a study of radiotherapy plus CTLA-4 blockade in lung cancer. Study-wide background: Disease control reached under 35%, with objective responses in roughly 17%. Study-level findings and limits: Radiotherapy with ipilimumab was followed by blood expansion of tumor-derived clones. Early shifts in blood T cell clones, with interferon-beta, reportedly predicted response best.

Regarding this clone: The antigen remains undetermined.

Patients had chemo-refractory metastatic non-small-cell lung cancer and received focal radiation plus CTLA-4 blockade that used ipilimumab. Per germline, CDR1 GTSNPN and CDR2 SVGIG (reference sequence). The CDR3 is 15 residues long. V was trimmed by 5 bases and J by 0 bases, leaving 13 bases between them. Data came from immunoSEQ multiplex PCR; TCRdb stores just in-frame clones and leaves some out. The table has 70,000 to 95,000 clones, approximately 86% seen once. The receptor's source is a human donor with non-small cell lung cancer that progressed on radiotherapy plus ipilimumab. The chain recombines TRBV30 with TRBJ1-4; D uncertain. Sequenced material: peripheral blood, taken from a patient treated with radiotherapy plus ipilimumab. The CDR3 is CAWDGSVATNEKLFF. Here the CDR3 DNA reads TGTGCCTGGGACGGGTCAGTGGCAACTAATGAAAAACTGTTTTTT.